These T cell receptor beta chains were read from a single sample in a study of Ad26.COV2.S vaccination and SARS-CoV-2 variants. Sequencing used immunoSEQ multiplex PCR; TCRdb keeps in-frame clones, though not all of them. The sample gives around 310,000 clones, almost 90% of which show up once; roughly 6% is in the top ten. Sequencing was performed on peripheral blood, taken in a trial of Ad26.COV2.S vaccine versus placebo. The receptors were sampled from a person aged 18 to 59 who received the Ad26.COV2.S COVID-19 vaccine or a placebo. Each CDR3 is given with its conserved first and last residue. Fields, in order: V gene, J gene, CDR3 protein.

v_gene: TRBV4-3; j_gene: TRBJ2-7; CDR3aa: CASSQDNRVGGLRYEQYF
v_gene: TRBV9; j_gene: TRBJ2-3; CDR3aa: CASQKQEDRAGTDTQYF
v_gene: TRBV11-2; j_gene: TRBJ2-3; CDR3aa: CASSLGLSDTQYF
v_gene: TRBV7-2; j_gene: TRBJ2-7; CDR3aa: CASSLGPGQVLRGEQYF
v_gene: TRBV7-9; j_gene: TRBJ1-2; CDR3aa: CASNRQGGYGYTF
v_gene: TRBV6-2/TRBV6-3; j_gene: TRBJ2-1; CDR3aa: CASSYTEGNEQFF
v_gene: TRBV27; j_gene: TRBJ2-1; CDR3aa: CASFGGSAGDNEQFF
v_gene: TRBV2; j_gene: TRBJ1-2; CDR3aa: CASSVDRGVYGYTF
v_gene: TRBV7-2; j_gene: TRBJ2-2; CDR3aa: CASSSQGRYTGELFF
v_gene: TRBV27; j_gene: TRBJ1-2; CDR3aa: CASSLREGYGYTF
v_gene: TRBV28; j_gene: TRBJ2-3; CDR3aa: CASSVAGEGWYF
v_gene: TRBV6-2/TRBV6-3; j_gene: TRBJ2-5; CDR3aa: CASSSSQETQYF
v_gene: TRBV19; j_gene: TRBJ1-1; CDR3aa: CASSIVPGIPEAFF
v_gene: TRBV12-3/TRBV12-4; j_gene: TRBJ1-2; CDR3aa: CASSLGQGDGYTF
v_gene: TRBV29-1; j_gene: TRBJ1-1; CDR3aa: CSVAGWTGNTEAFF
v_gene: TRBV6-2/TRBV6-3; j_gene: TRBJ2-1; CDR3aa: CASSYGPGNEQFF
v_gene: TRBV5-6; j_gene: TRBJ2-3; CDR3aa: CASTISETVGDTQYF
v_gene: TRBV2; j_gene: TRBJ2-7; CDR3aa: CASNPGGFYEQYF
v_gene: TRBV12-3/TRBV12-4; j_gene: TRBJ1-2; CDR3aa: CASRKNGYTF
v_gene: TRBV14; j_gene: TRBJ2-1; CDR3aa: CASSQQTSGSSYNEQFF
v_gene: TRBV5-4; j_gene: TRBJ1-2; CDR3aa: CASSRGQGIVTNGYTF
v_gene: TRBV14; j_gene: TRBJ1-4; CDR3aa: CASKRQGWNEKLFF
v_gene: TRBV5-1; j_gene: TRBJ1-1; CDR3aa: CASSVGRRQENTEAFF
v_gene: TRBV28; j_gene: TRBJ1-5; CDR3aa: CASKKGLDNQPQHF
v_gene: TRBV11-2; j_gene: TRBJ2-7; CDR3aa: CASRGQVHEQYF
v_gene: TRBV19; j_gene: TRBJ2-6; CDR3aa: CASMLDGANVLTF
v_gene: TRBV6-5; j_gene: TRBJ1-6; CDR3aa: CASRSGTANSPLHF
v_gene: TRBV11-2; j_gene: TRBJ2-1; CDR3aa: CASSLMSSGGTSSYNEQFF
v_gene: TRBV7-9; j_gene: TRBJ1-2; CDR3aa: CASNPALGQKTYGYTF
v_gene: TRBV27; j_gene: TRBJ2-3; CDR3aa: CASSLGLAGDFDTQYF
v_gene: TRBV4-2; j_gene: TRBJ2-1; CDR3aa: CASSQEDSSYNEQFF
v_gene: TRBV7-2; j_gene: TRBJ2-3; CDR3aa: CASSSREPYTDTQYF
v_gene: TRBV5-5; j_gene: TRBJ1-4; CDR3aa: CASSLGRVEGEKLFF
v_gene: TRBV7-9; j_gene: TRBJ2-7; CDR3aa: CASSLVPYEQYF
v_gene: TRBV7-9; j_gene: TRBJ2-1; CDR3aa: CAGEAGGTYNEQFF
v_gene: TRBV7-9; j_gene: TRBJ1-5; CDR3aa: CASSLGGYNQPQHF
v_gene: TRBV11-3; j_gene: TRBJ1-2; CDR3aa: CASSDGTGTIANYGYTF
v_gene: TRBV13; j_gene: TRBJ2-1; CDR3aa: CASSPRELADNEQFF
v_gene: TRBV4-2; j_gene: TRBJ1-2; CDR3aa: CASSTRQGSVYGYTF
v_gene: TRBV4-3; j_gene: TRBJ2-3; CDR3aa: CASSQGWEGGPLPRSTDTQYF
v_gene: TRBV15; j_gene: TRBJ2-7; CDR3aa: CATSSGIFGQGGYEQYF
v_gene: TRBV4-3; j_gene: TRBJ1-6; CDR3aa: CASSQDRVGGFYNSPLHF
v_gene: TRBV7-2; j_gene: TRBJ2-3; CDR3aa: CASSQVRWGDTQYF
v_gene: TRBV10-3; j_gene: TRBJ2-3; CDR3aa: CAISESADTQYF
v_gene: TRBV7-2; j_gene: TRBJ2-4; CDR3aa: CASSPTGGRNIQYF
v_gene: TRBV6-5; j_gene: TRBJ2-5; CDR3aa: CASSYGRPEVETQYF
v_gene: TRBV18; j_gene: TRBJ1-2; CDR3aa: CASSPRATDGYTF
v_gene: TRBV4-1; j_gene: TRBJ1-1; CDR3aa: CASSQENPFQGVTEAFF